This TCR beta chain is from a study of T cells in tuberculosis. As for time point: new active TB diagnosis, blood taken before or within 7 days of starting treatment. Method: immunoSEQ multiplex PCR; TCRdb's copy keeps in-frame clones and lacks some. The repertoire has roughly 35,000 clones, 92% of them found once; the top ten carry around 7%. Germline V CDR1 and CDR2: SGHTA, FQGTGA. Between the trimmed V and J ends, which lost 5 bases and 7 bases, there was a span of 12 bases. The CDR3 is 13 residues long. This TCR was recovered from an adult with tuberculosis. Some clones in this sample may be carry-over from other donors' samples. Sequenced material: PBMCs, taken at tuberculosis diagnosis. The chain has TRBV7-3 and TRBJ2-1; possibly TRBD1 for D (5 bases). The CDR3: CASSPGWGNEQFF. The CDR3, as DNA: TGTGCCAGCAGCCCAGGGTGGGGTAATGAGCAGTTCTTC. Supplemented by reference TRBV7-3 and TRBJ2-1, the full variable domain reads GAGVSQTPSNKVTEKGKYVELRCDPISGHTALYWYRQSLGQGPEFLIYFQGTGAADDSGLPNDRFFAVRPEGSVSTLKIQRTERGDSAVYLCASSPGWGNEQFFGPGTRLTVL.